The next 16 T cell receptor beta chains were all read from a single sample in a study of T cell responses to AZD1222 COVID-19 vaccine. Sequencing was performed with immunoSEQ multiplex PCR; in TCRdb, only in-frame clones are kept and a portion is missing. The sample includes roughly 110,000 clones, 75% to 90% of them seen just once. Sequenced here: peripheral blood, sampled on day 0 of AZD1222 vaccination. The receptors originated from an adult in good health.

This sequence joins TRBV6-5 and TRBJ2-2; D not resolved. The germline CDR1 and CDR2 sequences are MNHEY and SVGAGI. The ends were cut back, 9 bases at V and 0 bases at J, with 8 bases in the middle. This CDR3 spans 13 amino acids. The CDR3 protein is CASPGTNTGELFF. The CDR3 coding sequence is TGTGCCAGTCCGGGCACGAACACCGGGGAGCTGTTTTTT.

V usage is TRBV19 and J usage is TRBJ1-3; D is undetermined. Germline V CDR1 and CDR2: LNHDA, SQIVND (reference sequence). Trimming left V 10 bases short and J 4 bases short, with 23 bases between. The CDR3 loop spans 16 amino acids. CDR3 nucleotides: TGTGCCACCTTAGACGGCAGCGCCTTGGGGGGAAACACCATATATTTT. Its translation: CATLDGSALGGNTIYF.

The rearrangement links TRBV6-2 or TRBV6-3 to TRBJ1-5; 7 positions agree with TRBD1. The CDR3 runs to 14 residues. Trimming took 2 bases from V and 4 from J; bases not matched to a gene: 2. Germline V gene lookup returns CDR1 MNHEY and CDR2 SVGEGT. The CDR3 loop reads CASSYAGQNQPQHF. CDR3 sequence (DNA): TGTGCCAGCAGTTACGCGGGACAGAATCAGCCCCAGCATTTT.

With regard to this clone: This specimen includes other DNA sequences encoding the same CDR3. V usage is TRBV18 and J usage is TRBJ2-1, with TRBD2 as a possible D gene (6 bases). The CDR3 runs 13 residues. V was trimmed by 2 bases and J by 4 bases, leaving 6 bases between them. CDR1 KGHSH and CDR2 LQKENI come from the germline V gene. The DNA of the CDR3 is TGTGCCAGCTCACCAGGGACTTACAATGAGCAGTTCTTC. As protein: CASSPGTYNEQFF.

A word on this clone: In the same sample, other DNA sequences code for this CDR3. The DNA of the CDR3 is TGTGCCAGCAGTTACTCAGGACAGGGGGACTATGGCTACACCTTC. This translates into CASSYSGQGDYGYTF. J is TRBJ1-2 and V is TRBV6-5, with 10 bases lining up with TRBD1. This CDR3 spans 15 amino acids. CDR1 is MNHEY and CDR2 is SVGAGI in the germline V gene. Trimming took 0 bases from V and 3 from J; bases not matched to a gene: 1.

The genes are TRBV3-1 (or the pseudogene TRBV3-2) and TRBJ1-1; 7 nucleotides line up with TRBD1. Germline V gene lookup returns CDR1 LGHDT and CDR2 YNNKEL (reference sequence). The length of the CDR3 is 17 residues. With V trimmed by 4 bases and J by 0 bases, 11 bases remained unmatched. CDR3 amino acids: CASSLRTGSLLNTEAFF. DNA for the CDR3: TGTGCCAGCAGCCTACGGACAGGTTCGCTTTTGAACACTGAAGCTTTCTTT.

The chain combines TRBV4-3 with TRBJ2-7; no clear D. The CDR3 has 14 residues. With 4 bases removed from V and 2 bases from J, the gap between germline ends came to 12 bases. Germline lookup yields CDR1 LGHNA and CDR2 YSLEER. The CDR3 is CASSPSWKTYEQYF. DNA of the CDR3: TGCGCCAGCAGCCCCTCGTGGAAAACCTACGAGCAGTACTTC.

CDR3 protein: CATSDLYTNYGYTF. CDR3 DNA: TGTGCCACCAGTGATTTGTACACTAACTATGGCTACACCTTC. The chain joins TRBV24-1 to TRBJ1-2; D call uncertain. Germline V lookup: CDR1 KGHDR, CDR2 SFDVKD. This CDR3 is 14 amino acids long. The ends were cut back, 0 bases at V and 0 bases at J, with 4 bases in the middle.

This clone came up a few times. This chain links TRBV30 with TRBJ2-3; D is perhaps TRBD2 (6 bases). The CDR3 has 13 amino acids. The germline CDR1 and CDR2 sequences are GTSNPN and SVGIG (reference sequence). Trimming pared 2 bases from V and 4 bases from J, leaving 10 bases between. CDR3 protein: CAWSTIAADTQYF. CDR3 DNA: TGTGCCTGGAGTACAATAGCGGCAGATACGCAGTATTTT.

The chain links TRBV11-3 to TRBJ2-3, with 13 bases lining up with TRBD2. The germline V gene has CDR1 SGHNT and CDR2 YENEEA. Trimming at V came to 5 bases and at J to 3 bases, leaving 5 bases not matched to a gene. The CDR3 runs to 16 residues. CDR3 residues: CASSLGLAGVTDTQYF. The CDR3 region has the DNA TGTGCCAGCAGCCTTGGACTAGCGGGAGTAACAGATACGCAGTATTTT.

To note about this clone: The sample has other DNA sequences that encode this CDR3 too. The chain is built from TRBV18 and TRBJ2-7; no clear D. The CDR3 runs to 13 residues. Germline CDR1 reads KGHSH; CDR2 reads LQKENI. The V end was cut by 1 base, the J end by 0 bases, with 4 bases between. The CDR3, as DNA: TGTGCCAGCTCACCACGGTCCTCCTACGAGCAGTACTTC. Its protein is CASSPRSSYEQYF.

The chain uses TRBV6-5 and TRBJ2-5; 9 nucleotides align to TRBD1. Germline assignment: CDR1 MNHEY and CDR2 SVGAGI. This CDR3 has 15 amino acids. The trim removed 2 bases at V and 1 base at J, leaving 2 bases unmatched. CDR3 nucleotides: TGTGCCAGCAGTTACCCGGGACAGGGCCAAGAGACCCAGTACTTC. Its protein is CASSYPGQGQETQYF.

The CDR3 DNA is TGTGCCAGCAGCGATAACAAACTGCCGGGACAGGGGGACTATGGCTACACCTTC. It translates to CASSDNKLPGQGDYGYTF. V gene TRBV9 combines with J gene TRBJ1-2; 11 bases are shared with TRBD1. CDR1 is SGDLS, CDR2 YYNGEE, per germline. This CDR3 has 18 amino acids. V lost 3 bases and J lost 3; bases outside the gene matches: 13.

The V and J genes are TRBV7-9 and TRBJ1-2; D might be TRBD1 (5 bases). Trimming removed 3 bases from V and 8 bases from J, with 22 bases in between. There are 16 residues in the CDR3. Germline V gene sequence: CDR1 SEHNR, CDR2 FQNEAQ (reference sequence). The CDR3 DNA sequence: TGTGCCAGCAGCTTTTCCCGGGGAGAGGGGTATGACGGCTACACCTTC. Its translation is CASSFSRGEGYDGYTF.

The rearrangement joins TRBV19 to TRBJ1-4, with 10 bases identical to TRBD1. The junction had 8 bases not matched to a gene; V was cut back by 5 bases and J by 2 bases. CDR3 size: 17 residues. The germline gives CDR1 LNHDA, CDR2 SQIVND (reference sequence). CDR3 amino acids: CASSPPGTGATNEKLFF. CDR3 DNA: TGTGCCAGTAGTCCTCCCGGGACAGGGGCCACTAATGAAAAACTGTTTTTT. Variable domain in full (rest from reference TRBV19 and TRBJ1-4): DGGITQSPKYLFRKEGQNVTLSCEQNLNHDAMYWYRQDPGQGLRLIYYSQIVNDFQKGDIAEGYSVSREKKESFPLTVTSAQKNPTAFYLCASSPPGTGATNEKLFFGSGTQLSVL.

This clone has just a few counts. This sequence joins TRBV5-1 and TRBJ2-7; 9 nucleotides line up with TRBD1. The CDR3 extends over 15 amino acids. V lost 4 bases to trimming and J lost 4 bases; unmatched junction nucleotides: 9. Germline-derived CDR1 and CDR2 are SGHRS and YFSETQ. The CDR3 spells CASSPQGQGSYEQYF. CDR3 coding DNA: TGCGCCAGCAGCCCCCAGGGACAGGGTAGTTACGAGCAGTACTTC.